This record concerns one TCR beta chain sequence. Its antigen target is currently unknown. Base qualities are not recorded, but no much larger clone differs from it by a single base. The treatment or condition label for this specimen denotes: allogeneic hematopoietic cell transplantation with graft depleted of TCRalphabeta T cells and CD19 B cells. The transplant recipients were children given TCRalphabeta/CD19-depleted allogeneic hematopoietic cell grafts. From cysteine to phenylalanine, the CDR3 is 17 amino acids long. Only the CDR3 part of the read is kept: 51 bases, read in frame from the first base. V lost 2 bases and J lost 2 bases; the stretch between them is 17 bases long. CDR1 and CDR2 are read off the germline V gene as SGHTA and FQGNSA. The sample comes from a study of T-cell reconstitution after alpha-beta-depleted transplantation in children (dated by TCRdb to 2016 to 2017). As for the study more broadly: Using TCR repertoire profiling, the study quantitatively followed how T-cell immune reconstitution unfolded in children after TCRalphabeta/CD19-depleted allogeneic hematopoietic cell transplantation. General findings and caveats noted by the study authors: The high TCRbeta diversity at day 60 in some patients was ascribed to recipient T cells and intrathymic progenitors that had survived conditioning. The apparently early recovery of alphabetaT-cell counts about two months after transplant reportedly depended on only several hundred rapidly expanded clones that came from non-depleted graft cells. Over the following months the frequencies of hyperexpanded clones went down, and after one year T-cell counts and TCRbeta diversity were mostly credited to newly produced T cells.

The protocol used for the library was PCR. Reads for this sample came from an Illumina HiSeq 2500. TCR libraries were prepared with molecular barcoding, using unique molecular identifiers to normalize TCRbeta repertoire quantification. TCRdb handled the public reads itself, with Q25 trimming in fastp and clone calling in MiXCR, and kept productive beta chains. Entries that share a CDR3 protein sequence are merged under the most common genes and DNA. The sample table holds 300,000 to 400,000 distinct CDR3 sequences, of which around 15% were seen once. The ten largest clones represent approximately 38% of the sample.

The sequence was obtained from a male patient aged 2-10 years who had a stem cell transplant for acute lymphoblastic leukemia, so the T cells may come from the graft donor. The sample was PBMCs, mostly from graft donor cells, taken 360 days after TCRalphabeta/CD19-depleted stem cell transplant. The rearrangement combines TRBV7-2 with TRBJ2-3, with the identity of the D gene unclear. At the DNA level, the sequence is TGTGCCAGCAGCTTATGGCGTGACTCGCCCTACACAGATACGCAGTATTTT. This translates into CASSLWRDSPYTDTQYF.